These 16 T cell receptor beta chains originate from one sample sequenced in a study of blood T cells in healthy people across ages. For the second PCR, which ran for about 6 to 11 cycles, a sample-barcoded 5' primer and a J-beta primer mix were used. TCRdb passed the 5' RACE reads through MiXCR, listing each CDR3 protein once. Of 850,000 to 1,000,000 distinct CDR3 sequences listed, roughly 51% were seen once; the top ten hold roughly a fifth. Sequencing used blood. The receptors derive from a woman in her sixties in good health.

The chain joins TRBV7-2 to TRBJ2-5; perhaps TRBD1 as D (5 bases). Germline CDR1 reads SGHTA; CDR2 reads FQGNSA. The length of the CDR3 is 12 residues. V was pared by 5 bases and J by 11 bases, with 15 bases between. The chain's CDR3 is CASSNTPGMQYF. The CDR3 DNA is TGTGCCAGCAGCAACACCCCAGGGATGCAGTACTTC.

This clonotype was observed a few times. The chain joins TRBV28 to TRBJ1-4; D not certain. With 3 bases removed from V and 11 bases from J, the gap between germline ends came to 7 bases. From germline, CDR1 is MDHEN and CDR2 SYDVKM. This CDR3 is built from 11 residues. CDR3 loop: CASSFSFKLFF. DNA for the CDR3: TGTGCCAGCAGTTTTTCTTTTAAACTGTTTTTT.

V and J are TRBV9 and TRBJ2-2; 9 bases agree with TRBD1. This CDR3 comprises 16 residues. Losses at the gene ends were 4 bases for V and 4 bases for J; bases not matched to a gene: 8. Germline CDR1 is SGDLS and CDR2 is YYNGEE. The CDR3 loop reads CASSNPGTGITGELFF. DNA for the CDR3: TGTGCCAGCAGCAATCCCGGGACAGGGATCACCGGGGAGCTGTTTTTT.

This chain joins TRBV7-2 and TRBJ2-1; TRBD2 matches 8 bases. This CDR3 region has 18 residues. V trimming: 4 bases; J trimming: 0 bases; junction bases outside the gene matches: 11. Per the germline V gene, CDR1 is SGHTA and CDR2 is FQGNSA. The DNA for the CDR3 is TGTGCCAGCAGCTCCCCCGGGAGCGGGGGATACTCCTACAATGAGCAGTTCTTC. Translating it yields CASSSPGSGGYSYNEQFF.

This chain links TRBV27 with TRBJ1-5, with a possible D match to TRBD1 (5 bases). The V and J ends lost 5 bases and 4 bases respectively, with 9 bases between them. The CDR3 runs to 13 residues. Germline loops: CDR1 MNHEY, CDR2 SMNVEV (reference sequence). The CDR3 coding sequence is TGTGCCAGCAGTGCCAACAGGAATCAGCCCCAGCATTTT. Translation: CASSANRNQPQHF.

This clonotype was picked up a small number of times. The CDR3 DNA reads as TGTGCCAGCAACAGGGAAGAGACCCAGTACTTC. Translating gives CASNREETQYF. The chain has TRBV2 and TRBJ2-5; tentatively, D is TRBD1 (6 bases). V was trimmed by 7 bases and J by 3 bases, leaving 6 bases between them. CDR3 length: 11 residues. Per the germline V gene, CDR1 is SNHLY and CDR2 is FYNNEI. The full variable domain, with the rest looked up from reference TRBV2 and TRBJ2-5, is EPEVTQTPSHQVTQMGQEVILRCVPISNHLYFYWYRQILGQKVEFLVSFYNNEISEKSEIFDDQFSVERPDGSNFTLKIRSTKLEDSAMYFCASNREETQYFGPGTRLLVL.

This clonotype appeared a few times. The CDR3 sequence: CSVGRQGPNEQFF. The CDR3 coding sequence is TGCAGCGTTGGTAGACAGGGACCCAATGAGCAGTTCTTC. This rearrangement joins TRBV29-1 to TRBJ2-1; 7 bases are a match to TRBD1. The CDR3 loop spans 13 amino acids. CDR1 and CDR2 from the germline V gene are SQVTM and ANQGSEA. V dropped 4 bases and J dropped 6; count of bases not matched to a gene: 6.

A few counts support this clonotype. The chain employs TRBV7-2 and TRBJ2-7, with D perhaps TRBD2 (6 bases). V lost 1 base to trimming and J lost 5 bases, with 12 bases between them. Germline lookup yields CDR1 SGHTA and CDR2 FQGNSA. This CDR3 spans 14 amino acids. The DNA for the CDR3 is TGTGCCAGCAGCTTAGATCGGGGGTCAAACGAGCAGTACTTC. As protein: CASSLDRGSNEQYF.

This clonotype was recorded a few times. The chain employs TRBV7-9 and TRBJ1-2, with 10 bases lining up with TRBD1. Trimming cost V 7 bases and J 6 bases; bases outside gene matches: 8. Germline V gene lookup returns CDR1 SEHNR and CDR2 FQNEAQ (reference sequence). The CDR3 consists of 14 residues. CDR3 sequence: CASMDRGSWHGYTF. DNA for the CDR3: TGTGCCAGCATGGACAGGGGGTCCTGGCATGGCTACACCTTC.

The chain couples TRBV11-2 to TRBJ2-7, with D perhaps matching TRBD1 or TRBD2 (5 bases each). Trimming stripped 5 bases from V and 2 bases from J, with 19 bases between. Germline CDR1 SGHAT, CDR2 FQNNGV. The CDR3 totals 16 residues. The CDR3 protein is CASSRPRGRAAYEQYF. Here the CDR3 DNA reads TGTGCCAGCAGCCGTCCTCGGGGACGCGCGGCCTACGAGCAGTACTTC.

The chain links TRBV28 to TRBJ1-5, with D perhaps matching TRBD1 (6 bases). Per the germline V gene, CDR1 is MDHEN and CDR2 is SYDVKM. The CDR3 totals 17 residues. The V and J ends lost 7 bases and 0 bases respectively, with 19 bases between them. Here the CDR3 reads CASISPRGGHSNQPQHF. The CDR3, as DNA: TGTGCCAGCATTTCCCCAAGGGGGGGGCATAGCAATCAGCCCCAGCATTTT.

The V call is TRBV27, the J call TRBJ2-7; tentatively, D is TRBD2 (6 bases). CDR3 size: 15 residues. Germline-derived CDR1 and CDR2 are MNHEY and SMNVEV (reference sequence). V lost 4 bases and J 0 bases, leaving 13 bases between the germline ends. DNA of the CDR3: TGTGCCAGCAGTTCCCGCGGGATCGGCTCCTACGAGCAGTACTTC. The encoded protein is CASSSRGIGSYEQYF.

Concerning this clonotype: The junction differs from germline at one of its ends, possibly a read error. The rearrangement uses TRBV5-1 and TRBJ2-1; 11 bases line up with TRBD2. The CDR3 totals 16 residues. In germline, CDR1 is SGHRS, CDR2 YFSETQ. CDR3 DNA sequence: TGCGCCAGCAGCTTGGGTGGGACTAGCGGCATCAATGGGCAGTTCTTC. Translation gives CASSLGGTSGINGQFF.

The chain carries TRBV19 and TRBJ2-5; D is unclear. The end of the DNA aligns better with TRBJ2-7, so the J call may be wrong. The germline V gene has CDR1 LNHDA and CDR2 SQIVND (reference sequence). This CDR3 is built from 14 residues. The CDR3 nucleotides read TGTGCCAGTAGTATAGATCCAAACGGTGCCGAGCAGTACTTC. Amino acid sequence: CASSIDPNGAEQYF.

V usage is TRBV28 and J usage is TRBJ2-3; maybe TRBD2 (6 bases). CDR1 and CDR2 from the germline V gene are MDHEN and SYDVKM. The CDR3 extends over 13 amino acids. The ends were cut back, 5 bases at V and 5 bases at J, with 11 bases in the middle. DNA for the CDR3: TGTGCCAGCAGTACCCCCGGGGGAGATACGCAGTATTTT. Its translation: CASSTPGGDTQYF.

The chain carries TRBV20-1 and TRBJ1-1; TRBD1 matches at 10 bases. This CDR3 has 13 residues. Per germline, CDR1 DFQATT and CDR2 SNEGSKA (reference sequence). The ends lost 6 bases at V and 7 bases at J; junction bases unmatched: 8. The CDR3 DNA reads as TGCAGTGCACAGACAGGGGGCAAAAGTGAAGCTTTCTTT. Translated: CSAQTGGKSEAFF.